This T cell receptor (beta chain) is from a study of T cell repertoires in aging, cancer and after chemotherapy. By share, this clonotype counts as hyperexpanded. Rearranged V-D-J TRB sequences were amplified with a mixed TRB-A/B primer pool. Each CDR3 protein is one row after TCRdb ran MiXCR on the multiplex PCR reads. The sample holds fewer than 850 distinct CDR3 sequences; more than 25% are singletons and the top ten take approximately 65%. The CDR3 loop spans 15 amino acids. V shed 2 bases and J shed 2 bases, with 13 bases lying between them. Germline-derived CDR1 and CDR2 are MNHEY and SVGAGI. Amplification of TCR beta used genomic DNA extracted from peripheral blood.

Sequencing was done on a sample of blood. This TCR was sampled from a human donor with a solid tumor. The chain uses TRBV6-5 and TRBJ2-7; a weak D match, TRBD2 (5 bases). The CDR3 is CASSYDGSVTYEQYF. As DNA, the CDR3 is TGTGCCAGCAGTTACGATGGTAGCGTAACCTACGAGCAGTACTTC.